One and the same sample provided the 29 T cell receptor beta chains below, sequenced in a study of blood T cell repertoires in COVID-19. The table came from immunoSEQ multiplex PCR; TCRdb's copy has only in-frame clones and leaves some out. The table shows over 110,000 clones, with nearly 85% occurring only once. The source material was PBMCs or T cells enriched from blood (not recorded which). These receptors were obtained from a man aged 45-65 years in a cohort exposed to, infected with or recovered from COVID-19 (not recorded which).

The chain carries TRBV27 and TRBJ2-2, with unresolved D. CDR3 length: 11 amino acids. Per the germline V gene, CDR1 is MNHEY and CDR2 is SMNVEV (reference sequence). V was cut by 8 bases and J by 6 bases, with 7 bases left in between. Here the CDR3 reads CASRVAGELFF. The CDR3 DNA sequence: TGTGCCAGCCGGGTAGCCGGGGAGCTGTTTTTT.

The table lists this clone with a few counts. The chain couples TRBV6-5 to TRBJ2-7; TRBD2 agrees at 9 bases. Germline V gene lookup returns CDR1 MNHEY and CDR2 SVGAGI. The CDR3 covers 15 residues. The V segment lost 6 bases and the J segment 1 base; nucleotides outside the gene matches: 7. The CDR3 loop reads CASRGTAGGSYEQYF. CDR3 nucleotide sequence: TGTGCCAGCAGGGGGACAGCGGGGGGTTCCTACGAGCAGTACTTC.

The gene calls are TRBV12-3 or TRBV12-4 and TRBJ2-3; D remains ambiguous. The CDR3 has 13 residues. The V end was cut by 7 bases, the J end by 0 bases, with 8 bases between. CDR3 loop: CASTFTSTDTQYF. Written as DNA, the CDR3 is TGTGCCAGCACCTTTACTAGCACAGATACGCAGTATTTT.

Only one count was recorded for this clone. V and J are TRBV19 and TRBJ1-5, with a tentative D call TRBD1 (5 bases). Germline assignment: CDR1 LNHDA and CDR2 SQIVND (reference sequence). Trimming cost V 2 bases and J 1 base, with 6 bases left between them. The CDR3 loop spans 14 amino acids. The CDR3 region has the DNA TGTGCCAGTAGTATACAGGGAAGCAATCAGCCCCAGCATTTT. Its translation is CASSIQGSNQPQHF.

This clone was recorded a few times. V and J are TRBV10-3 and TRBJ2-2; D is possibly TRBD1 (6 bases). The CDR3 runs to 15 residues. Germline V gene lookup returns CDR1 ENHRY and CDR2 SYGVKD. The V end lost 6 bases, the J end lost 0 bases, and 11 bases lay between the germline ends. The CDR3 sequence: CAIREGTTNTGELFF. In DNA form, the CDR3 reads TGTGCCATCAGAGAAGGGACAACGAACACCGGGGAGCTGTTTTTT.

The genes are TRBV11-3 and TRBJ1-1; no clear D. Germline V lookup: CDR1 SGHNT, CDR2 YENEEA. The CDR3 has 12 residues. The V end was cut by 4 bases, the J end by 6 bases, with 9 bases between. CDR3 DNA sequence: TGTGCCAGCAGCTCGAATGGAGCTGAAGCTTTCTTT. Amino acid sequence: CASSSNGAEAFF.

V and J are TRBV30 and TRBJ2-7; weak D call: TRBD2 (6 bases). The V end lost 1 base, the J end lost 7 bases, and 11 bases lay between the germline ends. The CDR3 consists of 12 residues. Per germline, CDR1 GTSNPN and CDR2 SVGIG (reference sequence). As DNA, the CDR3 is TGTGCCTGGAGTGCCCTAGCGCTTGAGCAGTACTTC. It specifies CAWSALALEQYF.

V is TRBV28 and J is TRBJ2-5; TRBD1 aligns across 8 bases. With V trimmed by 1 base and J by 2 bases, 6 bases remained unmatched. Germline V gives CDR1 MDHEN, CDR2 SYDVKM. This CDR3 spans 16 amino acids. As DNA, the CDR3 is TGTGCCAGCAGTTTATTGTCTGGACAGGGACAAGAGACCCAGTACTTC. Protein: CASSLLSGQGQETQYF.

The genes are TRBV5-5 and TRBJ1-6; 7 positions match TRBD1. V was pared by 4 bases and J by 8 bases, with 9 bases of the junction left unmatched. This CDR3 comprises 15 residues. Germline-derived CDR1 and CDR2 are SGHKS and YYEKEE (reference sequence). DNA of the CDR3: TGTGCCAGCAGCAGTAGGGGGCGCTCGGATTCACCCCTCCACTTT. Its protein is CASSSRGRSDSPLHF.

The chain recombines TRBV5-1 with TRBJ2-6; 8 bases line up with TRBD2. J lost 0 bases, V lost 7 bases, and 3 bases had no gene match. The CDR3 spans 15 residues. Germline V gene sequence: CDR1 SGHRS, CDR2 YFSETQ. CDR3 nucleotide sequence: TGCGCCAGCGGCGCGGGAGGCTCTGGGGCCAACGTCCTGACTTTC. Translated, it gives CASGAGGSGANVLTF.

The chain employs TRBV3-1 (or the pseudogene TRBV3-2) and TRBJ2-3; D possibly corresponds to TRBD2 (5 bases). The germline CDR1 and CDR2 sequences are LGHDT and YNNKEL (reference sequence). CDR3 length: 14 amino acids. Trimming stripped 3 bases from V and 3 bases from J, with 10 bases between. The CDR3: CASSQRLATDTQYF. The CDR3 region has the DNA TGTGCCAGCAGCCAGAGGTTAGCGACAGATACGCAGTATTTT.

The CDR3 sequence is CASSRGGGSSYEQYF. As DNA, the CDR3 is TGTGCCAGCAGCCGCGGGGGCGGGAGCTCCTACGAGCAGTACTTC. The chain recombines TRBV4-2 with TRBJ2-7, with D tentatively TRBD2 (7 bases). Germline lookup yields CDR1 LGHNA and CDR2 YNFKEQ. The CDR3 contains 15 residues. Trimming took off 4 bases at V and 0 bases at J, with 13 bases between the two ends.

CDR3 sequence: CAISTPSGQYF. CDR3 nucleotide sequence: TGTGCCATCAGCACTCCCAGCGGGCAGTATTTT. The rearrangement uses TRBV10-3 and TRBJ2-3, with a possible D match to TRBD2 (5 bases). The CDR3 sequence is 11 residues long. The germline V and J ends were trimmed by 6 bases and 11 bases, with 12 bases remaining between them. Per germline, CDR1 ENHRY and CDR2 SYGVKD.

The chain couples TRBV12-3 or TRBV12-4 to TRBJ1-2; D might be TRBD1 (6 bases). Between the trimmed V and J ends, which lost 10 bases and 4 bases, there was a span of 13 bases. This CDR3 is built from 12 residues. This chain's CDR3 is CAIVKQGYGYTF. The CDR3 region has the DNA TGTGCCATAGTAAAACAGGGCTATGGCTACACCTTC.

This clone has only one observation. The V call is TRBV30, the J call TRBJ1-1; TRBD1 matches at 8 bases. The CDR3 runs 13 residues. The germline gives CDR1 GTSNPN, CDR2 SVGIG (reference sequence). J lost 5 bases, V lost 2 bases, and 4 bases had no gene match. CDR3 in amino acids: CAWSKQGGTEAFF. In nucleotides, the CDR3 is TGTGCCTGGAGTAAACAGGGGGGGACTGAAGCTTTCTTT.

This clone has just a few counts. The chain uses TRBV2 and TRBJ1-5, with 11 nucleotides matching TRBD1. J was trimmed by 3 bases and V by 11 bases; bases with no gene match: 3. Germline V gene sequence: CDR1 SNHLY, CDR2 FYNNEI. This CDR3 has 13 residues. The CDR3 region is CAGQGANNQPQHF. The CDR3 DNA reads as TGTGCCGGACAGGGGGCTAACAATCAGCCCCAGCATTTT.

V usage is TRBV2 and J usage is TRBJ1-1; weak D call: TRBD1 (5 bases). V gave up 8 bases and J gave up 7 bases, with 14 bases separating them. Germline V gene sequence: CDR1 SNHLY, CDR2 FYNNEI. The CDR3 loop spans 12 amino acids. The CDR3 reads CASPQGWGEAFF. CDR3 nucleotides: TGTGCCAGCCCCCAGGGTTGGGGTGAAGCTTTCTTT.

This chain connects TRBV3-1 (or the pseudogene TRBV3-2) to TRBJ2-1, with 8 bases lining up with TRBD2. The CDR3 runs to 16 residues. Looked up from germline, CDR1 is LGHDT and CDR2 is YNNKEL (reference sequence). V was clipped by 2 bases and J by 0 bases; unmatched bases: 3. Here the CDR3 DNA reads TGTGCCAGCAGCCAATACAGCGGGGGCTCCTACAATGAGCAGTTCTTC. Translated, it gives CASSQYSGGSYNEQFF.

This chain joins TRBV7-6 and TRBJ2-3, with D tentatively TRBD2 (5 bases). Germline V gene sequence: CDR1 SGHVS, CDR2 FNYEAQ. V was clipped by 6 bases and J by 3 bases, with 13 bases between them. This CDR3 has 14 residues. The DNA of the CDR3 is TGTGCCAGCAGAGTCGGTGGCGGGACAGATACGCAGTATTTT. This codes for CASRVGGGTDTQYF.

This clone was detected once. This rearrangement joins TRBV18 to TRBJ2-7, with 12 bases matching TRBD1. Per the germline V gene, CDR1 is KGHSH and CDR2 is LQKENI. This CDR3 contains 14 residues. V trimming: 2 bases; J trimming: 9 bases; junction bases outside the gene matches: 5. The CDR3 bases are TGTGCCAGCTCACCAGCGGGACAGGGGGCAAGGCAGTACTTC. Its protein product is CASSPAGQGARQYF.

The chain has TRBV6-5 and TRBJ1-2, with 10 bases fitting TRBD1. The V gene end was trimmed by 6 bases and the J gene end by 8 bases; junction bases not matched to a gene: 0. This CDR3 is built from 11 residues. Looked up from germline, CDR1 is MNHEY and CDR2 is SVGAGI. CDR3 sequence: CASRTGGGYTF. CDR3 sequence (DNA): TGTGCCAGCAGGACAGGGGGCGGCTACACCTTC.

This clone was recorded once. V gene TRBV12-5 combines with J gene TRBJ2-3, with D possibly being TRBD2 (5 bases). Germline CDR1 reads LGHNT; CDR2 reads FRNRAP. Trimming took 5 bases from V and 5 from J, leaving 14 bases between them. This CDR3 contains 14 residues. This CDR3 reads CASGPSRDVDTQYF. In DNA form, the CDR3 reads TGTGCTAGTGGTCCCTCCCGGGATGTAGATACGCAGTATTTT.

Only a few counts were recorded for this clone. The chain uses TRBV18 and TRBJ2-1; D is uncertain. The CDR3 is 14 amino acids. Germline V CDR1 and CDR2: KGHSH, LQKENI. Trimming removed 0 bases at V and 3 bases at J, with 6 bases between. This chain's CDR3 is CASSPPAIYNEQFF. Here the CDR3 DNA reads TGTGCCAGCTCACCACCGGCCATCTACAATGAGCAGTTCTTC.

The V and J genes are TRBV11-2 and TRBJ2-3; D is unclear. Trimming took 5 bases from V and 0 from J, leaving 9 bases between them. The germline V gene has CDR1 SGHAT and CDR2 FQNNGV. The CDR3 has 14 residues. This chain's CDR3 is CASSLRPSTDTQYF. The CDR3 coding sequence is TGTGCCAGCAGCCTCAGGCCGAGCACAGATACGCAGTATTTT.

V usage is TRBV30 and J usage is TRBJ2-1, with D perhaps TRBD2 (5 bases). Trimming removed 4 bases at V and 10 bases at J, with 17 bases between. The CDR3 is 13 amino acids. Germline CDR1 and CDR2: GTSNPN and SVGIG (reference sequence). The CDR3 coding sequence is TGTGCCTGGAATGGCGGGCGGCCAGAGGAGCAGTTCTTC. Protein: CAWNGGRPEEQFF.

The chain recombines TRBV7-2 with TRBJ2-7; 9 bases line up with TRBD2. CDR1 and CDR2 from the germline V gene are SGHTA and FQGNSA. The V and J ends lost 4 bases and 3 bases, in that order; junction bases with no gene match: 1. The CDR3 consists of 13 residues. The CDR3 is CASSSTSGYEQYF. The DNA of the CDR3 is TGTGCCAGCAGCTCGACTAGCGGCTACGAGCAGTACTTC. Complete variable domain (other parts from reference TRBV7-2 and TRBJ2-7): GAGVSQSPSNKVTEKGKDVELRCDPISGHTALYWYRQSLGQGLEFLIYFQGNSAPDKSGLPSDRFSAERTGGSVSTLTIQRTQQEDSAVYLCASSSTSGYEQYFGPGTRLTVT.

CDR3 sequence reads: CASSAGNDYGYTF. CDR3 bases: TGCGCCAGCTCGGCGGGGAATGACTATGGCTACACCTTC. This sequence joins TRBV5-1 and TRBJ1-2; D remains ambiguous. The CDR3 loop spans 13 amino acids. The ends were cut back, 7 bases at V and 3 bases at J, with 13 bases in the middle. The germline V gene encodes CDR1 SGHRS and CDR2 YFSETQ.

This chain uses TRBV5-1 with TRBJ2-3; 7 positions match TRBD1. Trimming removed 1 base from V and 2 bases from J; junction bases left unmatched: 10. The CDR3 totals 17 residues. Germline V gene sequence: CDR1 SGHRS, CDR2 YFSETQ. The CDR3 region has the DNA TGCGCCAGCAGCTTGTTTGGTCTGGGACAGTCCACAGATACGCAGTATTTT. Translated, it gives CASSLFGLGQSTDTQYF.

This sequence joins TRBV7-2 and TRBJ1-1; no clear D gene. Trimming removed 7 bases from V and 0 bases from J, with 9 bases in between. Looked up from germline, CDR1 is SGHTA and CDR2 is FQGNSA. CDR3 length equals 13 residues. The CDR3 region is CASKPQMNTEAFF. The DNA of the CDR3 is TGTGCCAGCAAACCGCAGATGAACACTGAAGCTTTCTTT. Full variable domain (missing parts from reference TRBV7-2 and TRBJ1-1): GAGVSQSPSNKVTEKGKDVELRCDPISGHTALYWYRQSLGQGLEFLIYFQGNSAPDKSGLPSDRFSAERTGGSVSTLTIQRTQQEDSAVYLCASKPQMNTEAFFGQGTRLTVV.